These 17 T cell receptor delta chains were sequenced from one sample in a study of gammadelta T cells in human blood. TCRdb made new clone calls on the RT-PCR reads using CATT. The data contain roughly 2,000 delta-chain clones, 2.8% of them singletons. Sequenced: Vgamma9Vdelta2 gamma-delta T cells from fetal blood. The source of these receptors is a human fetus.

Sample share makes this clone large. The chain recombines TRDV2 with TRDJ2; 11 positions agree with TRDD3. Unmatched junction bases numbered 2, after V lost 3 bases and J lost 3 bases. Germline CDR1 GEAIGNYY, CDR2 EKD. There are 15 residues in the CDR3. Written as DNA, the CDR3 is TGTGCCTGTGACGTACTGGGGGATATGACAGCACAACTCTTCTTT. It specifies CACDVLGDMTAQLFF.

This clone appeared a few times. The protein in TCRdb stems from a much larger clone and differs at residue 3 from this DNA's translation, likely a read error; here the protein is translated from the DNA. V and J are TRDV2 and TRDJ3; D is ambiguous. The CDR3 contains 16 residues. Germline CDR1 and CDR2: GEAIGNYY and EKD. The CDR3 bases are TGTGCCTGGGACACCGCGAGCTCCTGGGACACCCGACAGATGTTTTTC. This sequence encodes CAWDTASSWDTRQMFF.

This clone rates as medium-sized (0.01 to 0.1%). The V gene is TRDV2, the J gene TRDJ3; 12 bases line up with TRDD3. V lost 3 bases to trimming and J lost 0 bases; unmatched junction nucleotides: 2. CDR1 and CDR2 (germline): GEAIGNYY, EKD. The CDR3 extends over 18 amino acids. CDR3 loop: CACDAGGYDSWDTRQMFF. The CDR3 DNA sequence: TGTGCCTGTGACGCTGGGGGATACGACTCCTGGGACACCCGACAGATGTTTTTC.

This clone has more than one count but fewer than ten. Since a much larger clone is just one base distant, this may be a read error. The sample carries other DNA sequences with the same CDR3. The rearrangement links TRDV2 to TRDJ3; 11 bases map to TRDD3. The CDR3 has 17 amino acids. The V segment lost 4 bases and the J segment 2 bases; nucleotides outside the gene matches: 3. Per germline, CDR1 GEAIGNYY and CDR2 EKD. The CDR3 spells CACDVLGDTWDTRQMFF. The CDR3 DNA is TGTGCCTGTGATGTACTGGGGGATACCTGGGACACCCGACAGATGTTTTTC.

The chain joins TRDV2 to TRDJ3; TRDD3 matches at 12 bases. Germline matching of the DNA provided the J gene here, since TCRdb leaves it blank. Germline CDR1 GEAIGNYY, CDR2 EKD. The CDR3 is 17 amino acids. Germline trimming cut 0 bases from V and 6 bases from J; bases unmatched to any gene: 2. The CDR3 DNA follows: TGTGCCTGTGACACCGTACTGGGGGATACGGACACCCGACAGATGTTTTTC. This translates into CACDTVLGDTDTRQMFF.

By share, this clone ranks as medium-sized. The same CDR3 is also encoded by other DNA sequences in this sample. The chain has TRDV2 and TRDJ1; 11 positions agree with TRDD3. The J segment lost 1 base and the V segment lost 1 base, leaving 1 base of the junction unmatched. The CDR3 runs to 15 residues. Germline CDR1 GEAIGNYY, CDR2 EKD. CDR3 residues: CACDTGGYVTDKLIF. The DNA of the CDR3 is TGTGCCTGTGACACTGGGGGATACGTCACCGATAAACTCATCTTT.

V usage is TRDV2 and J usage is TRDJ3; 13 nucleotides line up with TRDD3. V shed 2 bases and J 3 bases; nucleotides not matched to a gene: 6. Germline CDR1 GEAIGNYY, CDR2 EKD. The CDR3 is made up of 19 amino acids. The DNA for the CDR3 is TGTGCCTGTGACAAAGTACTGGGGGATACGCGCTGGGACACCCGACAGATGTTTTTC. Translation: CACDKVLGDTRWDTRQMFF.

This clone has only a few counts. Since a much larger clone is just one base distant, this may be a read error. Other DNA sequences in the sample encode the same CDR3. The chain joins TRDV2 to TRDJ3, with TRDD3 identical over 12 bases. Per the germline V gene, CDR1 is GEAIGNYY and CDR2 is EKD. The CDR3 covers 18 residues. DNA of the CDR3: TGTGCTTGTGACACTGGGGGATACCGGTCCTGGGACACCCGACAGATGTTTTTC. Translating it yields CACDTGGYRSWDTRQMFF.

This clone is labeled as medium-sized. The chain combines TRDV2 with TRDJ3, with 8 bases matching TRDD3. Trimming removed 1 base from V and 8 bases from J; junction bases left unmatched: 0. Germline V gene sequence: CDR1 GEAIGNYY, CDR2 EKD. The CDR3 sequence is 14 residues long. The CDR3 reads CACDTGGYTRQMFF. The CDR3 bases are TGTGCCTGTGACACTGGGGGATACACCCGACAGATGTTTTTC.

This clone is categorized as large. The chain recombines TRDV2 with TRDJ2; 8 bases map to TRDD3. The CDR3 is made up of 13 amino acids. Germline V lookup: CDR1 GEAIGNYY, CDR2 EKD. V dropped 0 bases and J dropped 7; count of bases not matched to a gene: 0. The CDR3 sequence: CACDTWGIAQLFF. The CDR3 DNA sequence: TGTGCCTGTGACACCTGGGGGATAGCACAACTCTTCTTT.

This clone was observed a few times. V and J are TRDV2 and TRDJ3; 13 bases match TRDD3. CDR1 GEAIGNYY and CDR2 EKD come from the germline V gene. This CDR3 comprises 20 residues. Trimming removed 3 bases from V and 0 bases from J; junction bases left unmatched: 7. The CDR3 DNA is TGTGCCTGTGACGCCATACTGGGGGATACGACCTCCTGGGACACCCGACAGATGTTTTTC. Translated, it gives CACDAILGDTTSWDTRQMFF.

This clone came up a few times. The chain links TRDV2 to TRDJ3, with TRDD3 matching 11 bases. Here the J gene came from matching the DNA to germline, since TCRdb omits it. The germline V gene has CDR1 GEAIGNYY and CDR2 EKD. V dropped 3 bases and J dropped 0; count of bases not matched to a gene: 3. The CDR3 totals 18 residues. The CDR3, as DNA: TGTGCCTGTGACCACTGGGGGATAAGCTCCTGGGACACCCGACAGATGTTTTTC. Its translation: CACDHWGISSWDTRQMFF.

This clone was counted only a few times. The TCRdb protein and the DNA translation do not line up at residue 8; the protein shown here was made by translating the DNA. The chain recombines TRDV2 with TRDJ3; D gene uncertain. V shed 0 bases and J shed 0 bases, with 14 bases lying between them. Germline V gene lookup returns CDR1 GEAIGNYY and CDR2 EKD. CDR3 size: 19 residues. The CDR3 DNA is TGTGCCTGTGACACCGTGAGGGTGGTTAGCTCCTGGGACACCCGACAGATGTTTTTC. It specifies CACDTVRVVSSWDTRQMFF.

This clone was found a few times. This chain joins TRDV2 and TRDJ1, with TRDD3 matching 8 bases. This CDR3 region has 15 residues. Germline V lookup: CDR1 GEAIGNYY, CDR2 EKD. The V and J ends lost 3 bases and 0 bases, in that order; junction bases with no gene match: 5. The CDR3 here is CACDHVLGDTDKLIF. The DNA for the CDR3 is TGTGCCTGTGACCACGTACTGGGGGACACCGATAAACTCATCTTT.

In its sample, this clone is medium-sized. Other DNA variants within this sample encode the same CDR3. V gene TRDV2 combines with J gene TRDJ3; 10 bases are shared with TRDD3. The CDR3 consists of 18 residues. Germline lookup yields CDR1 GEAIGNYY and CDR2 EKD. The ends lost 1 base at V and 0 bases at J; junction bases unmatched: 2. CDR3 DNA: TGTGCCTGTGACACGGCTGGGGGATACTCCTGGGACACCCGACAGATGTTTTTC. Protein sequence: CACDTAGGYSWDTRQMFF.

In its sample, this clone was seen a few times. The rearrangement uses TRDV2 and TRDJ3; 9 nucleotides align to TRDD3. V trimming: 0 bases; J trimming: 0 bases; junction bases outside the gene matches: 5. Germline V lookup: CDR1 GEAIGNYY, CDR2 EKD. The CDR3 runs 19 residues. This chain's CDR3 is CACDTGYWGSSWDTRQMFF. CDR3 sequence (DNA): TGTGCCTGTGACACCGGCTACTGGGGGAGCTCCTGGGACACCCGACAGATGTTTTTC.

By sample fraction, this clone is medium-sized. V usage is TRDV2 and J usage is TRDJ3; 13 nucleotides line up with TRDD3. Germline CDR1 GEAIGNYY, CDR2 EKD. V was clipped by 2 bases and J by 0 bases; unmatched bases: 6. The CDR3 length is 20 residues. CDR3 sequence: CACDILGDTLSSWDTRQMFF. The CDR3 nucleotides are TGTGCCTGTGACATACTGGGGGATACGTTAAGCTCCTGGGACACCCGACAGATGTTTTTC.